The rows below give T cell receptor beta chains drawn from one sample of a study of T cell responses to AZD1222 COVID-19 vaccine. Assay: immunoSEQ multiplex PCR; the TCRdb copy retains only in-frame clones and omits some. The table includes approximately 81,000 clones, about 90% detected once. The sample here was peripheral blood, taken on day 0 of MenACWY control vaccination. Source of these receptors: an adult in good health. The conserved cysteine and the conserved F or W are not part of the CDR3 here. For some rows the clone size is stated as once, few or many, or as a class when expanded; others skip it.

v_gene: TRBV9; j_gene: TRBJ2-3; abundance: .; CDR3aa: ASSVEAGTDTQY
v_gene: TRBV24-1; j_gene: TRBJ1-3; abundance: .; CDR3aa: ATSDSSGGDAPRNTIY
v_gene: TRBV3-1/TRBV3-2; j_gene: TRBJ1-4; abundance: .; CDR3aa: ASSRGANNEKLF
v_gene: TRBV5-6; j_gene: TRBJ1-1; abundance: .; CDR3aa: ASSLLRKNTEAF
v_gene: TRBV7-2; j_gene: TRBJ2-7; abundance: .; CDR3aa: ASSANVGGAYEQY
v_gene: TRBV18; j_gene: TRBJ1-6; abundance: .; CDR3aa: ASSQDRVNSPLH
v_gene: TRBV6-5; j_gene: TRBJ2-1; abundance: .; CDR3aa: ASSYQAPGNEQF
v_gene: TRBV4-3; j_gene: TRBJ2-3; abundance: .; CDR3aa: ASSQESTDTQY
v_gene: TRBV2; j_gene: TRBJ2-7; abundance: .; CDR3aa: ASSTDLYEQY
v_gene: TRBV10-2; j_gene: TRBJ1-1; abundance: .; CDR3aa: ASRRGIWNMNTEAF
v_gene: TRBV28; j_gene: TRBJ1-1; abundance: .; CDR3aa: ASSSGWNTEAF
v_gene: TRBV14; j_gene: TRBJ2-1; abundance: .; CDR3aa: ASSQGAGRADNEQF
v_gene: TRBV19; j_gene: TRBJ1-5; abundance: .; CDR3aa: ASSARTGGLSNQPQH
v_gene: TRBV20-1; j_gene: TRBJ1-4; abundance: once; CDR3aa: SASGGTGGTNEKLF
v_gene: TRBV30; j_gene: TRBJ2-1; abundance: .; CDR3aa: AWSGARDRQSYEQF
v_gene: TRBV7-2; j_gene: TRBJ2-5; abundance: .; CDR3aa: ASSSGGLGKETQY
v_gene: TRBV27; j_gene: TRBJ2-7; abundance: .; CDR3aa: ASSFTSGSGRSYEQY